The text below deals with one T cell receptor beta chain. Its antigen is not known. At one end the junction does not follow the germline gene, possibly because of a read error. The same CDR3 also results from other DNA sequences found in this sample. This record comes from a study of OX40 agonist ivuxolimab in advanced cancers. Study overall: Patients with hepatocellular carcinoma, melanoma, renal cell or head and neck cancer made up the dose-escalation patients. Study findings and constraints: Partial responders at 0.1-3.0 mg/kg had among the lowest clonal expansion. Clonal expansion from baseline to week 6 occurred in both CD4+ and CD8+ T cells.

Sequencing used immunoSEQ multiplex PCR; TCRdb keeps in-frame clones, though not all of them. The sample has around 72,000 clones, 85% seen once. Per the germline V gene, CDR1 is SEHNR and CDR2 is FQNEAQ (reference sequence). The CDR3 totals 15 residues. Autoimmune disease history or systemic immunosuppression disqualified patients. The receptor was isolated from an adult with an advanced solid tumor such as melanoma, head and neck, liver or kidney cancer. The sequenced sample was CD4+ or CD8+ T cells sorted from blood, obtained in a trial of the OX40 agonist ivuxolimab. V is TRBV7-9 and J is TRBJ1-2; 8 bases agree with TRBD1. The CDR3 here is CASSRGHQGAYGYTF. For the CDR3, the DNA is TGTGCCAGCAGCCGGGGACACCAGGGGGCCTATGGCTACACTTTC.